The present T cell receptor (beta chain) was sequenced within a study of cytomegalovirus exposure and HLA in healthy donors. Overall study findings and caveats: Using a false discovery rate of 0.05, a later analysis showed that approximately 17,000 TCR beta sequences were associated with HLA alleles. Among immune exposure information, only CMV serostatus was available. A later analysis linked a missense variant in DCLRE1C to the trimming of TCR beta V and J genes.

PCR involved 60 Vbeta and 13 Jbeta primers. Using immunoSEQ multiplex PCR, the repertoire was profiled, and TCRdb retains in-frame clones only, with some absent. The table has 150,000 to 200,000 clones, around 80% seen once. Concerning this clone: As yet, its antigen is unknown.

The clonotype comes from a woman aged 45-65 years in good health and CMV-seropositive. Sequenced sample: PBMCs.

The CDR3 DNA reads as TGTGCCAGCAGACAGTCGTACGAGCAGTACTTC. Protein: CASRQSYEQYF. This chain uses TRBV2 with TRBJ2-7; D gene unclear. V dropped 6 bases and J dropped 4 bases, with 7 bases sitting between them. Germline CDR1 is SNHLY and CDR2 is FYNNEI. The CDR3 is made up of 11 amino acids.